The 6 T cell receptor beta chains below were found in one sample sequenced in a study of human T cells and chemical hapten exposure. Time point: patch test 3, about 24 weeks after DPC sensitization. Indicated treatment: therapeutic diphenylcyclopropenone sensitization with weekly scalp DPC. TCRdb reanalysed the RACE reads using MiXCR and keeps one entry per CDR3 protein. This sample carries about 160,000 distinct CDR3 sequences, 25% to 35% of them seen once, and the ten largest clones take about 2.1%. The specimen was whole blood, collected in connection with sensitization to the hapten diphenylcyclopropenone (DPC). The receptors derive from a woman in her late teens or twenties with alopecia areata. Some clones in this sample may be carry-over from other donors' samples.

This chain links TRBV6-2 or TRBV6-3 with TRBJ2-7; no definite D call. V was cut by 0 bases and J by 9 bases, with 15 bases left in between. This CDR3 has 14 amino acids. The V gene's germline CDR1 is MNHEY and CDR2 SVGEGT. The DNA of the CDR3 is TGTGCCAGCAGTTACTCGGGCCAGCTCACGGGGCAGTACTTC. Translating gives CASSYSGQLTGQYF.

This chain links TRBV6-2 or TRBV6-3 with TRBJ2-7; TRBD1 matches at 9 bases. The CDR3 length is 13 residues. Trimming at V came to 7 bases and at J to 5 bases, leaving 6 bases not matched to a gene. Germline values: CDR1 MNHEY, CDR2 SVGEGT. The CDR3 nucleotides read TGTGCCAGCACCCGGACAGGGGTGAACGAGCAGTACTTC. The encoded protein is CASTRTGVNEQYF.

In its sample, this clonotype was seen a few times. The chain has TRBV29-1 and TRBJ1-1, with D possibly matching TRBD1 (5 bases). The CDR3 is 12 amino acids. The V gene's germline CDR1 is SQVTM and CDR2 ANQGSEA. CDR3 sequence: CTTRRGTTEAFF. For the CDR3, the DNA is TGCACTACTCGGAGGGGCACCACTGAAGCTTTCTTT.

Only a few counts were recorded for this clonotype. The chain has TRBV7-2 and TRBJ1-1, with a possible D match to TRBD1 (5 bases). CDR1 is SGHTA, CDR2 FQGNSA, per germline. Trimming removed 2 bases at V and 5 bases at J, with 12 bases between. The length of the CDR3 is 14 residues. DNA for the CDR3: TGTGCCAGCAGCTTAAACGGGGGAGTAACTGAAGCTTTCTTT. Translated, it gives CASSLNGGVTEAFF.

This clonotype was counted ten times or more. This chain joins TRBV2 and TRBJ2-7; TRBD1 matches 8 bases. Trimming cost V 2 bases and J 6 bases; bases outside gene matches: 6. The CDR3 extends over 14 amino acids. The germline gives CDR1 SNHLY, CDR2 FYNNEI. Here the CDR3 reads CASSEPRTGPEQYF. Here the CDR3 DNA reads TGTGCCAGCAGTGAACCACGGACAGGGCCCGAGCAGTACTTC.

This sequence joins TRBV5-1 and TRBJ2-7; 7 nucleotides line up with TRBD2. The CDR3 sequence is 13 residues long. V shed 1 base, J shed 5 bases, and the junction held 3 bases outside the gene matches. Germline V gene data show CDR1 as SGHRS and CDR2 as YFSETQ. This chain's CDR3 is CASSLIGGDEQYF. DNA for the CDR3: TGCGCCAGCAGCTTGATTGGGGGGGACGAGCAGTACTTC. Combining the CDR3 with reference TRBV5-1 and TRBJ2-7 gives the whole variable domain KAGVTQTPRYLIKTRGQQVTLSCSPISGHRSVSWYQQTPGQGLQFLFEYFSETQRNKGNFPGRFSGRQFSNSRSEMNVSTLELGDSALYLCASSLIGGDEQYFGPGTRLTVT.